The clone carrying this TCR beta chain showed up just once. Its antigen is not identified. The CDR3 spans 17 residues. V shed 1 base and J 1 base; nucleotides not matched to a gene: 8. Germline V gene sequence: CDR1 SGHTA, CDR2 FQGNSA. The record originates from a study of cytomegalovirus exposure and HLA in healthy donors. PCR involved 60 Vbeta and 13 Jbeta primers. Method: immunoSEQ multiplex PCR; TCRdb's copy keeps in-frame clones and lacks some. The table includes about 180,000 clones, about 82% detected once. Study observations and caveats: TCR beta sequences reportedly predicted most subjects' HLA-A and HLA-B alleles accurately. A later analysis found that most CMV-associated TCR beta chains appeared HLA-restricted. Donors belonging to an Asian-associated ancestry cluster reportedly showed fewer N-insertions in productive TCRs than the roughly 680-donor mean, according to what a later analysis found. Clonal expansion was found to be greater in HLA-associated TCR beta chains than in equally common others in a later analysis.

This receptor was obtained from a woman aged 25-40 years in good health and CMV-seronegative. Sequenced input: PBMCs. The chain links TRBV7-2 to TRBJ2-5; 8 nucleotides line up with TRBD2. CDR3 in DNA: TGTGCCAGCAGCTTAGATGGGCCTAGCGGGTCCCAAGAGACCCAGTACTTC. It yields the protein CASSLDGPSGSQETQYF.